This T cell receptor beta chain stems from a study of immune evolution from preneoplasia to lung adenocarcinoma. Study observations and caveats: Later-stage lesions seemingly showed higher T cell density and diversity than normal lung. Top clone frequencies peaked in normal lung, apparently declining through invasive adenocarcinoma.

Only a few counts were recorded for this clone. No antigen is known for it. Resections took place in Japan or China from 2014 to 2017. H&E slides confirmed each diagnosis, reviewed by two pathologists independently. Trimming removed 0 bases at V and 4 bases at J, with 19 bases between. Germline V CDR1 and CDR2: LGHNA, YNFKEQ. This CDR3 region has 17 residues. Sequencing was performed with immunoSEQ multiplex PCR; in TCRdb, only in-frame clones are kept and a portion is missing. The sample holds 6,500 to 9,000 clones; around 82% are singletons and the top ten take 6% to 8%. The sequence was obtained from a person aged 65 to 85 with lung adenocarcinoma. The sequencing input was FFPE adjacent normal lung tissue. The rearrangement joins TRBV4-2 to TRBJ2-7; D is undetermined. CDR3: CASSQEGGRPEFYEQYF. CDR3 DNA sequence: TGTGCCAGCAGCCAAGAGGGTGGCAGGCCGGAGTTTTACGAGCAGTACTTC.